A selection of T cell receptor beta chains follows, all from one sample in a study of breast tumors, draining lymph nodes, adjacent tissues. MiXCR was run by TCRdb on the multiplex PCR reads, yielding one entry per CDR3 protein. In the table there are around 19,000 distinct CDR3 sequences, less than 40% of which are singletons. Sequencing used breast tumor tissue. All receptors derive from a female donor with breast cancer. Some clones in this sample may be carry-over from other donors' samples. The CDR3 runs from the conserved cysteine through the conserved F or W. The order of the fields is clone size, D gene, J gene, V gene, CDR3 protein, CDR3 DNA. A D gene is named only where the DNA matches it firmly. The listing skips clone size in some rows; elsewhere it reads once, few, many or a size class.

-,TRBD1,TRBJ1-1,TRBV20-1,CSARADRGFEAFF,TGCAGTGCTAGGGCCGACAGGGGCTTTGAAGCTTTCTTT
medium-sized,-,TRBJ2-5,TRBV6-1,CASSPLWTGGETQYF,TGTGCCAGCAGTCCATTATGGACAGGAGGGGAGACCCAGTACTTC
many,TRBD2,TRBJ2-6,TRBV4-1,CASSQETSGRASGANVLTF,TGCGCCAGCAGCCAGGAGACTAGCGGGAGGGCCTCTGGGGCCAACGTCCTGACTTTC
many,-,TRBJ2-7,TRBV25-1,CASNPGTTYEQYF,TGTGCCAGCAACCCCGGGACAACCTACGAGCAGTACTTC
many,-,TRBJ2-7,TRBV29-1,CSVARGFSYEQYF,TGCAGCGTTGCCAGGGGCTTCTCCTACGAGCAGTACTTC
many,-,TRBJ2-3,TRBV24-1,CATSDTASSTDTQYF,TGTGCCACCAGTGATACTGCTTCTAGCACAGATACGCAGTATTTT
medium-sized,-,TRBJ1-6,TRBV28,CASSSHLGDSPLHF,TGTGCCAGCAGTTCCCATTTGGGGGACTCACCCCTCCACTTT
many,-,TRBJ2-1,TRBV20-1,CSAVGTHHYNEQFF,TGCAGTGCTGTCGGGACTCATCACTACAATGAGCAGTTCTTC
many,-,TRBJ2-5,TRBV7-9,CASSFQEGTQYF,TGTGCCAGCAGCTTCCAGGAGGGGACCCAGTACTTC
-,TRBD2,TRBJ2-1,TRBV27,CASSPSSGRTSGVEQFF,TGTGCCAGCAGTCCATCTAGCGGGAGGACGTCCGGGGTTGAGCAGTTCTTC
many,TRBD1,TRBJ1-5,TRBV6-1,CASSGDRAQPQHF,TGTGCCAGCAGTGGGGACAGGGCACAGCCCCAGCATTTT
many,-,TRBJ2-5,TRBV6-6,CASSPLDVPLQETQYF,TGTGCCAGCAGCCCCCTCGACGTCCCACTCCAAGAGACCCAGTACTTC
-,-,TRBJ2-5,TRBV7-9,CASSLASQRSWETQYF,TGTGCCAGCAGCTTAGCGTCGCAGAGAAGTTGGGAGACCCAGTACTTC
-,TRBD1,TRBJ1-6,TRBV7-8,CASSGTDYNSPLHF,TGTGCCAGCTCCGGGACAGACTATAATTCACCCCTCCACTTT
many,TRBD1,TRBJ1-5,TRBV24-1,CATSAKGQPHQPQHF,TGTGCCACCAGTGCCAAGGGACAGCCCCATCAGCCCCAGCATTTT
-,TRBD2,TRBJ2-1,TRBV7-9,CASSLPAGAYNEQFF,TGTGCCAGCAGCTTACCAGCGGGGGCCTACAATGAGCAGTTCTTC
many,TRBD1,TRBJ2-7,TRBV2,CASTGQGYEQYF,TGTGCCAGCACTGGACAGGGCTACGAGCAGTACTTC
many,-,TRBJ2-2,TRBV12-5,CASGQVNTGELFF,TGTGCTAGTGGTCAAGTGAACACCGGGGAGCTGTTTTTT
many,-,TRBJ1-5,TRBV6-1,CASSDSESQPQHF,TGTGCCAGCAGTGACTCCGAGTCTCAGCCCCAGCATTTT
many,TRBD1,TRBJ1-6,TRBV5-1,CASSGGQGTSYNSPLHF,TGCGCCAGCAGCGGAGGACAGGGAACCTCCTATAATTCACCCCTCCACTTT
-,-,TRBJ2-7,TRBV10-3,CAISEVGTSYEQYF,TGTGCCATCAGTGAAGTGGGTACCTCCTACGAGCAGTACTTC
-,TRBD2,TRBJ2-1,TRBV6-5,CASGTVSGRTNEQFF,TGTGCCAGCGGAACCGTTAGCGGGAGAACGAATGAGCAGTTCTTC
many,-,TRBJ2-7,TRBV3-1,CASSQVVDEQYF,TGTGCCAGCAGCCAAGTGGTGGACGAGCAGTACTTC
medium-sized,-,TRBJ2-7,TRBV20-1,CSARWSSSYEQYF,TGCAGTGCTAGATGGTCCTCCTCCTACGAGCAGTACTTC
many,TRBD2,TRBJ2-5,TRBV28,CASSLPGTSGSQETQYF,TGTGCCAGCAGTTTACCCGGGACTAGCGGGAGCCAAGAGACCCAGTACTTC
many,TRBD2,TRBJ2-1,TRBV7-9,CASSPRTSGRIGNNEQFF,TGTGCCAGCAGCCCAAGGACTAGCGGGAGAATCGGCAACAATGAGCAGTTCTTC
many,TRBD1,TRBJ1-2,TRBV4-1,CASSQGPTGARGYTF,TGCGCCAGCAGCCAAGGGCCCACAGGGGCGAGAGGCTACACCTTC
once,-,TRBJ2-1,TRBV11-2,CASSLGTGRHEQFF,TGTGCCAGCAGCTTAGGTACAGGGAGGCATGAGCAGTTCTTC
-,-,TRBJ1-4,TRBV5-5,CASSLSGGNREKLSF,TGTGCCAGCAGCTTGTCGGGGGGGAATCGGGAAAAACTGTCTTTT
many,TRBD2,TRBJ2-7,TRBV3-1,CASRAGGAYEQYF,TGTGCCAGCAGGGCGGGAGGGGCCTACGAGCAGTACTTC
many,TRBD2,TRBJ2-1,TRBV2,CASSARLAGEAYNEQFF,TGTGCCAGCAGTGCGCGCTTAGCGGGAGAGGCCTACAATGAGCAGTTCTTC
-,-,TRBJ1-1,TRBV29-1,CSVVIRLGNTEAFF,TGCAGCGTTGTTATCCGGCTGGGGAACACTGAAGCTTTCTTT
-,-,TRBJ1-2,TRBV7-2,CASSLEGHGYTF,TGTGCCAGCAGCTTAGAGGGACATGGCTACACCTTC